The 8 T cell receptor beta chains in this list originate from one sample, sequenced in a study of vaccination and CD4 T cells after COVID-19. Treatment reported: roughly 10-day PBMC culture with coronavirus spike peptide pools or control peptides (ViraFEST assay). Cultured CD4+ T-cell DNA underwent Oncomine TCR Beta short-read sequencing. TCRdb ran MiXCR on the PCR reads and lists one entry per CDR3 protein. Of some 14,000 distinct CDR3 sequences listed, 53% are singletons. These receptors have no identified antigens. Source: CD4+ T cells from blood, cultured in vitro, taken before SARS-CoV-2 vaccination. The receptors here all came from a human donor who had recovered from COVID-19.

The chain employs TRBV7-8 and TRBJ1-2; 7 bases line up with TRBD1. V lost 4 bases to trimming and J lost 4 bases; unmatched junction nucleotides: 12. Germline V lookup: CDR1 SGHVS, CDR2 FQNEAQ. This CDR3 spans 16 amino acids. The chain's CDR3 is CASSWRPEGAGYGYTF. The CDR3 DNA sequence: TGTGCCAGCAGCTGGAGACCCGAGGGGGCGGGCTATGGCTACACCTTC.

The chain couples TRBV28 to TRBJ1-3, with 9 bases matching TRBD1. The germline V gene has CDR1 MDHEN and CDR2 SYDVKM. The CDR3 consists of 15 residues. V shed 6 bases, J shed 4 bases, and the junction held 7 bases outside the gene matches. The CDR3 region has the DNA TGTGCCAGCAGATCCGGGACAGGGAGAGGAAACACCATATATTTT. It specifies CASRSGTGRGNTIYF. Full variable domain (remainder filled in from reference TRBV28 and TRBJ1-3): DVKVTQSSRYLVKRTGEKVFLECVQDMDHENMFWYRQDPGLGLRLIYFSYDVKMKEKGDIPEGYSVSREKKERFSLILESASTNQTSMYLCASRSGTGRGNTIYFGEGSWLTVV.

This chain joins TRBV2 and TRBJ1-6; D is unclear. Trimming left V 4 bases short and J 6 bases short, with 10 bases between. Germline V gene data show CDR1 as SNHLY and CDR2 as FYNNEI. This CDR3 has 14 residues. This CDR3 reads CASSVRGGNSPLHF. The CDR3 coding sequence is TGTGCCAGCAGTGTCCGGGGAGGTAATTCACCCCTCCACTTT.

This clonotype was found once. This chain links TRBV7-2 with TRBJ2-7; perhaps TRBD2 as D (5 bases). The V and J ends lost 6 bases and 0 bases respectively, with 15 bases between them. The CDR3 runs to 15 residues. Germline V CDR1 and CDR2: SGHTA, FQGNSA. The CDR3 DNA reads TGTGCCAGCAGACTCCAGAGCGGTAACTCCTACGAGCAGTACTTC. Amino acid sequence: CASRLQSGNSYEQYF.

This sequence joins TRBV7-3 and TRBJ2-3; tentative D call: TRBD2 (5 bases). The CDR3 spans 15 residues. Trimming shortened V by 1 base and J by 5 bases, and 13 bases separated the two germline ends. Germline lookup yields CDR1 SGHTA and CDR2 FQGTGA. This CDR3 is CASSLKPSAGDTQYF. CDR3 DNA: TGTGCCAGCAGCTTAAAGCCAAGCGCGGGAGATACGCAGTATTTT.

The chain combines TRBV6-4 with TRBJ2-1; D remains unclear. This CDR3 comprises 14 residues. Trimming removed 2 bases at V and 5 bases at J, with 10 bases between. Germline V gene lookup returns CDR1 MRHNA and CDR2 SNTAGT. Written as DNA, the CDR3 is TGTGCCAGCAGTGACCCGGATTTTAACAATGAGCAGTTCTTC. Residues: CASSDPDFNNEQFF.

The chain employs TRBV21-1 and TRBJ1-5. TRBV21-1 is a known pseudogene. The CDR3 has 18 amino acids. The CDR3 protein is CASSKDMRGFISNQPQHF. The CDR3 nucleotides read TGTGCCAGCAGCAAAGATATGCGTGGATTCATTAGCAATCAGCCCCAGCATTTT.

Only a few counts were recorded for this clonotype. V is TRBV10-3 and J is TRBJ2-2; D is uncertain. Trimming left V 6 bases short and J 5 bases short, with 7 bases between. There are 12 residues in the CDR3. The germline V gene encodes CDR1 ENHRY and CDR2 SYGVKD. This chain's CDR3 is CAIRGDTGELFF. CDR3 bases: TGTGCCATCAGAGGAGATACCGGGGAGCTGTTTTTT.